Presented here are 19 T cell receptor beta chains from one specimen sequenced in a study of T cells in narcolepsy. This table comes from immunoSEQ multiplex PCR, and its TCRdb copy is limited to in-frame clones, with some not included. The sample contains 30,000 or so clones, roughly four fifths of which appear only once. Sample: CD45RA- memory CD4+ T cells from PBMCs. Source of these receptors: a human donor with narcolepsy.

The rearrangement links TRBV7-8 to TRBJ2-1, with D perhaps given as TRBD1 or TRBD2 (6 bases each). Trimming shortened V by 1 base and J by 9 bases, and 10 bases separated the two germline ends. Germline-derived CDR1 and CDR2 are SGHVS and FQNEAQ. The CDR3 loop spans 13 amino acids. Here the CDR3 reads CASSLGGAGEQFF. CDR3 coding DNA: TGTGCCAGCAGCTTAGGGGGGGCGGGTGAGCAGTTCTTC.

The chain links TRBV10-2 to TRBJ2-3; D possibly corresponds to TRBD1 (5 bases). Deletions cut 3 bases from V and 5 bases from J, with 6 bases between. Germline lookup yields CDR1 WSHSY and CDR2 SAAADI. The CDR3 covers 12 residues. The DNA of the CDR3 is TGCGCCAGCAGTGAAAGGGGAGATACGCAGTATTTT. Residues: CASSERGDTQYF.

The V call is TRBV15, the J call TRBJ1-1, with D unclear. Per germline, CDR1 LNHNV and CDR2 YYDKDF (reference sequence). The CDR3 sequence is 13 residues long. Trimming took off 0 bases at V and 3 bases at J, with 5 bases between the two ends. CDR3 coding DNA: TGTGCCACCAGCAGAGATAGGCACACTGAAGCTTTCTTT. It translates to CATSRDRHTEAFF.

V usage is TRBV7-3 and J usage is TRBJ1-2; D is undetermined. Germline loops: CDR1 SGHTA, CDR2 FQGTGA. V shed 2 bases and J shed 4 bases, with 11 bases lying between them. The CDR3 covers 14 residues. CDR3 sequence: CASSLGEAGYGYTF. CDR3 in DNA: TGTGCCAGCAGCTTAGGGGAAGCTGGCTATGGCTACACCTTC.

The chain has TRBV27 and TRBJ1-4; TRBD1 might be the D (5 bases). CDR3 length: 14 residues. V shed 6 bases and J shed 3 bases, with 11 bases lying between them. CDR1 and CDR2 (germline): MNHEY, SMNVEV (reference sequence). The CDR3 protein is CASRIWGPNEKLFF. CDR3 DNA: TGTGCCAGCAGGATTTGGGGACCTAATGAAAAACTGTTTTTT.

This clone was found once. This chain connects TRBV28 to TRBJ2-7; 7 nucleotides line up with TRBD1. The CDR3 is made up of 14 amino acids. Germline CDR1 and CDR2: MDHEN and SYDVKM. Trimming cost V 5 bases and J 1 base; bases outside gene matches: 5. The CDR3 nucleotides are TGTGCCAGCAGTCCAGGGGGTCTTTCCTACGAGCAGTACTTC. It is translated as CASSPGGLSYEQYF.

This chain links TRBV10-3 with TRBJ2-7; the D is unclear. Trimming left V 0 bases short and J 3 bases short, with 12 bases between. This CDR3 has 15 residues. CDR1 and CDR2 from the germline V gene are ENHRY and SYGVKD. CDR3 region: CAISESIGPNYEQYF. DNA of the CDR3: TGTGCCATCAGTGAGTCAATTGGGCCAAACTACGAGCAGTACTTC.

DNA of the CDR3: TGCGCCAGCAGCCTGATCGGGACAGCCTCCTACGAGCAGTACTTC. It encodes CASSLIGTASYEQYF. V and J are TRBV5-1 and TRBJ2-7; TRBD1 agrees at 7 bases. Per germline, CDR1 SGHRS and CDR2 YFSETQ. Trimming at V came to 4 bases and at J to 0 bases, leaving 7 bases not matched to a gene. The CDR3 totals 15 residues. Looking up the rest from reference TRBV5-1 and TRBJ2-7 gives the full variable domain: KAGVTQTPRYLIKTRGQQVTLSCSPISGHRSVSWYQQTPGQGLQFLFEYFSETQRNKGNFPGRFSGRQFSNSRSEMNVSTLELGDSALYLCASSLIGTASYEQYFGPGTRLTVT.

The V call is TRBV4-1, the J call TRBJ1-5; maybe TRBD1 (6 bases). Per germline, CDR1 MGHRA and CDR2 YSYEKL. The CDR3 is 15 residues long. Between the trimmed V and J ends, which lost 0 bases and 6 bases, there was a span of 12 bases. The DNA of the CDR3 is TGCGCCAGCAGCCAAGATGGGGGGGCGGTTCAGCCCCAGCATTTT. It encodes CASSQDGGAVQPQHF.

The chain joins TRBV28 to TRBJ2-1; D is possibly TRBD2 (6 bases). CDR3 length equals 15 residues. V lost 4 bases and J 0 bases, leaving 10 bases between the germline ends. Germline V gene data show CDR1 as MDHEN and CDR2 as SYDVKM. The CDR3 DNA follows: TGTGCCAGCAGTTCACCCGGGAGCTCCTACAATGAGCAGTTCTTC. Its translation is CASSSPGSSYNEQFF.

The V gene is TRBV7-7, the J gene TRBJ2-2; D may match TRBD1 or TRBD2 (6 bases each). The CDR3 is 16 amino acids. CDR1 and CDR2 (germline): SSHAT, FNYEAQ (reference sequence). The ends were cut back, 2 bases at V and 5 bases at J, with 15 bases in the middle. The CDR3 protein is CASSLQMGGVTGELFF. In DNA form, the CDR3 reads TGTGCCAGCAGCTTACAGATGGGGGGCGTAACCGGGGAGCTGTTTTTT.

The chain carries TRBV6-1 and TRBJ1-5, with a tentative D call TRBD1 (5 bases). The CDR3 contains 16 residues. Germline CDR1 is MNHNS and CDR2 is SASEGT. The V end was cut by 3 bases, the J end by 5 bases, with 17 bases between. The CDR3 bases are TGTGCCAGCAGTGATTGGCGCAGGGAGTCCGATCAGCCCCAGCATTTT. Amino acid sequence: CASSDWRRESDQPQHF.

This rearrangement joins TRBV7-2 to TRBJ2-7; D may be TRBD1 (6 bases). This CDR3 is 14 amino acids long. Between the trimmed V and J ends, which lost 4 bases and 4 bases, there was a span of 14 bases. Per germline, CDR1 SGHTA and CDR2 FQGNSA. The CDR3 sequence: CASSYRETGYEQYF. For the CDR3, the DNA is TGTGCCAGCAGCTACAGAGAGACAGGATACGAGCAGTACTTC.

The chain has TRBV2 and TRBJ2-7; TRBD2 agrees at 10 bases. The CDR3 loop spans 16 amino acids. The V segment lost 5 bases and the J segment 6 bases; nucleotides outside the gene matches: 13. The germline V gene encodes CDR1 SNHLY and CDR2 FYNNEI. CDR3 in amino acids: CASSLLAGTHLREQYF. In DNA, the CDR3 is TGTGCCAGCAGTCTACTAGCGGGAACGCACCTACGCGAGCAGTACTTC.

The chain uses TRBV5-4 and TRBJ2-1; D call uncertain. Trimming shortened V by 2 bases and J by 4 bases, and 7 bases separated the two germline ends. The CDR3 sequence is 13 residues long. Germline-derived CDR1 and CDR2 are SGHNT and YYREEE (reference sequence). CDR3 amino acids: CASSFTEYNEQFF. Here the CDR3 DNA reads TGTGCCAGCAGCTTTACGGAGTACAATGAGCAGTTCTTC.

This clone was seen only a few times. J is TRBJ2-7 and V is TRBV5-8, with D perhaps TRBD1 (5 bases). The V and J ends lost 0 bases and 0 bases respectively, with 10 bases between them. The CDR3 runs to 15 residues. Germline CDR1 and CDR2: SGHTS and YDEGEE. CDR3 bases: TGTGCCAGCAGCTTGGGCGCAGGGTACTCCTACGAGCAGTACTTC. Translated: CASSLGAGYSYEQYF.

The chain couples TRBV7-6 to TRBJ1-1; 9 bases are shared with TRBD1. J gave up 6 bases and V 5 bases, and 13 bases lay outside the gene matches. This CDR3 spans 16 amino acids. Germline V gives CDR1 SGHVS, CDR2 FNYEAQ. The CDR3 nucleotides are TGTGCCAGCAGCGCACGACCGGGACAGGGTGGTTCTGAAGCTTTCTTT. This codes for CASSARPGQGGSEAFF.

The chain carries TRBV19 and TRBJ1-2; D ambiguous. Germline values: CDR1 LNHDA, CDR2 SQIVND (reference sequence). V lost 3 bases and J lost 0, with 8 bases in between. The CDR3 is 14 residues long. CDR3 sequence: CASSIYGTNYGYTF. The CDR3 region has the DNA TGTGCCAGTAGTATCTACGGAACTAACTATGGCTACACCTTC.

This chain uses TRBV14 with TRBJ1-1; 7 bases are a match to TRBD1. Trimming took 4 bases from V and 1 from J; bases not matched to a gene: 6. The CDR3 runs to 15 residues. Germline V CDR1 and CDR2: SGHDN, FVKESK. As DNA, the CDR3 is TGTGCCAGCAGCCCCCTACAGGGGACGAACACTGAAGCTTTCTTT. It is translated as CASSPLQGTNTEAFF.